The 27 T cell receptor beta chains given below trace back to one sample, sequenced in a study of blood T cells in healthy people across ages. A J-beta primer mix and a sample-barcoded 5' primer were used in a second PCR of roughly 6 to 11 cycles. Via MiXCR, TCRdb re-called the 5' RACE reads, giving one row per CDR3 protein. Among approximately 360,000 distinct CDR3 sequences listed, approximately 47% were seen once. The sequenced sample was blood. Receptors were obtained from a man aged 55 to 70 in good health.

This clonotype turned up a few times. The chain is built from TRBV30 and TRBJ2-6, with unresolved D. CDR3 length equals 17 residues. Trimming removed 0 bases from V and 0 bases from J, with 12 bases in between. The germline V gene encodes CDR1 GTSNPN and CDR2 SVGIG (reference sequence). The chain's CDR3 is CAWSVTGPVSGANVLTF. The CDR3 DNA follows: TGTGCCTGGAGTGTAACGGGCCCAGTCTCTGGGGCCAACGTCCTGACTTTC.

The chain combines TRBV12-3 or TRBV12-4 with TRBJ2-3; 9 bases map to TRBD2. The length of the CDR3 is 16 residues. V was pared by 7 bases and J by 1 base, with 9 bases of the junction left unmatched. CDR3 bases: TGTGCCAGCATCCTAGGCGGCGGGGGGGGCACAGATACGCAGTATTTT. It encodes CASILGGGGGTDTQYF.

The rearrangement uses TRBV3-1 and TRBJ2-6; maybe TRBD2 (5 bases). CDR3 length: 16 residues. The germline V gene has CDR1 LGHDT and CDR2 YNNKEL (reference sequence). V was trimmed by 4 bases and J by 0 bases, leaving 10 bases between them. DNA of the CDR3: TGTGCCAGCAGCCGCACCGCGGGCTCTGGGGCCAACGTCCTGACTTTC. Encoded protein: CASSRTAGSGANVLTF.

This clonotype was seen more than once but under ten times. The chain employs TRBV29-1 and TRBJ1-2; D is unclear. Germline V lookup: CDR1 SQVTM, CDR2 ANQGSEA. The CDR3 runs to 12 residues. V was clipped by 5 bases and J by 1 base, with 8 bases between them. This chain's CDR3 is CSVLSLNYGYTF. Here the CDR3 DNA reads TGCAGCGTTCTATCGCTTAACTATGGCTACACCTTC. Combining the CDR3 with reference TRBV29-1 and TRBJ1-2 gives the whole variable domain SAVISQKPSRDICQRGTSLTIQCQVDSQVTMMFWYRQQPGQSLTLIATANQGSEATYESGFVIDKFPISRPNLTFSTLTVSNMSPEDSSIYLCSVLSLNYGYTFGSGTRLTVV.

This clonotype was found a few times. The V gene is TRBV6-2 or TRBV6-3, the J gene TRBJ2-7, with D perhaps being TRBD1 or TRBD2 (8 bases each). Germline assignment: CDR1 MNHEY and CDR2 SVGEGT. The ends were cut back, 8 bases at V and 1 base at J, with 24 bases in the middle. The CDR3 has 17 amino acids. The CDR3 DNA reads as TGTGCCAGCCCACTCCACCCAGGGGGCGGGAGGTCCTACGAGCAGTACTTC. Translating it yields CASPLHPGGGRSYEQYF.

V gene TRBV9 combines with J gene TRBJ2-2; 11 nucleotides line up with TRBD2. Germline V CDR1 and CDR2: SGDLS, YYNGEE. The CDR3 length is 15 residues. J lost 6 bases, V lost 3 bases, and 4 bases had no gene match. The DNA of the CDR3 is TGTGCCAGCAGCGCCACTAGCGGGAGCGCCGGGGAGCTGTTTTTT. Encoded protein: CASSATSGSAGELFF. The whole variable domain, filled in from reference TRBV9 and TRBJ2-2, reads DSGVTQTPKHLITATGQRVTLRCSPRSGDLSVYWYQQSLDQGLQFLIQYYNGEERAKGNILERFSAQQFPDLHSELNLSSLELGDSALYFCASSATSGSAGELFFGEGSRLTVL.

The chain couples TRBV20-1 to TRBJ2-3; no reliable D call. Germline V gene data show CDR1 as DFQATT and CDR2 as SNEGSKA (reference sequence). This CDR3 has 16 residues. Deletions cut 0 bases from V and 0 bases from J, with 13 bases between. The CDR3: CSARDIGTRSTDTQYF. In DNA form, the CDR3 reads TGCAGTGCTAGAGATATTGGAACACGGAGCACAGATACGCAGTATTTT.

J is TRBJ2-7 and V is TRBV6-2 or TRBV6-3; D is unclear. V lost 5 bases, J lost 3 bases, and 8 bases lay in between. The CDR3 runs 12 residues. Germline V gene sequence: CDR1 MNHEY, CDR2 SVGEGT. CDR3 residues: CASSTQVYEQYF. CDR3 nucleotide sequence: TGTGCCAGCAGTACCCAGGTCTACGAGCAGTACTTC.

The chain employs TRBV9 and TRBJ1-4; unclear D gene. Germline V gives CDR1 SGDLS, CDR2 YYNGEE. This CDR3 region has 15 residues. V was pared by 0 bases and J by 4 bases, with 10 bases between. CDR3 in DNA: TGTGCCAGCAGCGTAGCGGCAGGCTTTAATGAAAAACTGTTTTTT. It specifies CASSVAAGFNEKLFF.

This clonotype has only a few counts. CDR3 nucleotide sequence: TGCAGCGTTGAATCGACGACAGGTAGGGCTGGGGCCAACGTCCTGACTTTC. Protein: CSVESTTGRAGANVLTF. The V call is TRBV29-1, the J call TRBJ2-6, with D maybe TRBD1 (6 bases). This CDR3 is built from 17 residues. The V and J ends lost 2 bases and 2 bases respectively, with 16 bases between them. Germline-derived CDR1 and CDR2 are SQVTM and ANQGSEA.

The rearrangement uses TRBV7-2 and TRBJ2-7, with D possibly TRBD2 on 5 matching bases. The CDR3 runs 14 residues. The V gene lost 1 base and the J gene lost 2 bases, with 9 bases spanning the gap. Germline V gene data show CDR1 as SGHTA and CDR2 as FQGNSA. The CDR3 DNA reads as TGTGCCAGCAGCTTAGGAGCGGCAGCCTACGAGCAGTACTTC. Protein: CASSLGAAAYEQYF.

This chain joins TRBV6-2 or TRBV6-3 and TRBJ2-4, with 10 bases that match TRBD2. V dropped 7 bases and J dropped 0; count of bases not matched to a gene: 9. Germline V gene data show CDR1 as MNHEY and CDR2 as SVGEGT. The length of the CDR3 is 17 residues. In nucleotides, the CDR3 is TGTGCCAGCAAGGGGACTAGCGATTTATTAGCCAAAAACATTCAGTACTTC. Protein: CASKGTSDLLAKNIQYF.

The chain joins TRBV7-8 to TRBJ2-6, with TRBD2 as a possible D gene (5 bases). The CDR3 contains 17 residues. Germline V gives CDR1 SGHVS, CDR2 FQNEAQ. V was trimmed by 1 base and J by 2 bases, leaving 12 bases between them. CDR3 loop: CASSLVRETPGANVLTF. DNA for the CDR3: TGTGCCAGCAGCTTAGTACGGGAAACCCCTGGGGCCAACGTCCTGACTTTC.

The rearrangement links TRBV6-9 to TRBJ2-7; TRBD2 agrees at 8 bases. V shed 5 bases and J 2 bases; nucleotides not matched to a gene: 8. The CDR3 spans 15 residues. The V gene's germline CDR1 is MNHGY and CDR2 SVAAGI. CDR3 nucleotides: TGTGCCAGCAGTCAGTTCGGGAGGGCCGCCTACGAGCAGTACTTC. Translating gives CASSQFGRAAYEQYF.

This clonotype was counted at least ten times. The genes are TRBV7-2 and TRBJ2-3, with TRBD2 identical over 8 bases. The V segment lost 2 bases and the J segment 2 bases; nucleotides outside the gene matches: 6. The CDR3 runs to 16 residues. The germline V gene encodes CDR1 SGHTA and CDR2 FQGNSA. CDR3 residues: CASSLMPAGVTDTQYF. The DNA of the CDR3 is TGTGCCAGCAGCTTAATGCCAGCGGGGGTCACAGATACGCAGTATTTT.

This clonotype was found many times. The CDR3 nucleotides are TGCAGTGCTCGACTAGCGGACAATGAGCAGTTCTTC. This codes for CSARLADNEQFF. The genes are TRBV20-1 and TRBJ2-1; 9 bases are shared with TRBD2. CDR1 and CDR2 (germline): DFQATT, SNEGSKA (reference sequence). The CDR3 spans 12 residues. V shed 5 bases and J 5 bases; nucleotides not matched to a gene: 1.

This clonotype was seen once. A read error is possible here, since a much larger clone lies one base away. The chain recombines TRBV20-1 with TRBJ1-5; TRBD1 might be the D (6 bases). This CDR3 has 14 amino acids. CDR1 DFQATT and CDR2 SNEGSKA come from the germline V gene (reference sequence). The CDR3 DNA follows: TGCGGTGCTAGTACAGGGACCATTCCGAAGCCCCAGCATTTT. Its translation: CGASTGTIPKPQHF.

V and J are TRBV28 and TRBJ1-2; 7 nucleotides match TRBD1. After removal of 6 bases from V and 8 bases from J, the junction contained 9 bases not matched to a gene. The CDR3 totals 13 residues. The germline V gene encodes CDR1 MDHEN and CDR2 SYDVKM. CDR3 coding DNA: TGTGCCAGCAGGCAAAGGGGGCCCAGCGGCTACACCTTC. Translation gives CASRQRGPSGYTF.

V gene TRBV18 combines with J gene TRBJ1-1; D ambiguous. Germline-derived CDR1 and CDR2 are KGHSH and LQKENI. V gave up 3 bases and J gave up 1 base, with 9 bases separating them. This CDR3 has 14 residues. In nucleotides, the CDR3 is TGTGCCAGCTCACCCGGCGGTGGGAACACTGAAGCTTTCTTT. Translating gives CASSPGGGNTEAFF.

This clonotype turned up a few times. V is TRBV20-1 and J is TRBJ1-5; D gene unclear. The CDR3 totals 14 residues. The germline CDR1 and CDR2 sequences are DFQATT and SNEGSKA (reference sequence). The ends were cut back, 5 bases at V and 4 bases at J, with 15 bases in the middle. The CDR3 loop reads CSARPAAWNQPQHF. DNA for the CDR3: TGCAGTGCTCGCCCGGCAGCGTGGAATCAGCCCCAGCATTTT.

V gene TRBV6-6 combines with J gene TRBJ1-2; TRBD1 matches at 7 bases. CDR3 size: 13 residues. With V trimmed by 4 bases and J by 8 bases, 7 bases remained unmatched. Germline-derived CDR1 and CDR2 are MNHNY and SVGAGI (reference sequence). The chain's CDR3 is CASSSQGGKGYTF. In nucleotides, the CDR3 is TGTGCCAGCAGTTCTCAGGGGGGAAAAGGCTACACCTTC.

This clonotype was seen just once. The chain combines TRBV14 with TRBJ2-1; D possibly uses TRBD1 or TRBD2 (5 bases each). The V gene's germline CDR1 is SGHDN and CDR2 FVKESK. The CDR3 length is 17 residues. V dropped 3 bases and J dropped 7 bases, with 22 bases sitting between them. The CDR3 sequence is CASSQGLGTVIRNEQFF. The CDR3 region has the DNA TGTGCCAGCAGCCAGGGTCTCGGGACGGTGATTAGGAATGAGCAGTTCTTC.

This clonotype was recorded a few times. The chain has TRBV7-2 and TRBJ1-6; D may be TRBD1 (6 bases). The CDR3 consists of 16 residues. Germline assignment: CDR1 SGHTA and CDR2 FQGNSA. V was cut by 5 bases and J by 0 bases, with 11 bases left in between. The CDR3 sequence: CASSLGQSSYNSPLHF. CDR3 sequence (DNA): TGTGCCAGCAGCCTTGGACAGAGCTCCTATAATTCACCCCTCCACTTT.

The chain couples TRBV24-1 to TRBJ2-4; D is unresolved. The V end was cut by 4 bases, the J end by 8 bases, with 14 bases between. The CDR3 covers 14 residues. CDR1 is KGHDR, CDR2 SFDVKD, per germline. The DNA for the CDR3 is TGTGCCACCAGTGACCCCAACAGAGGAGACATTCAGTACTTC. Translating gives CATSDPNRGDIQYF.

This rearrangement joins TRBV14 to TRBJ2-5; D unclear. Germline V gene sequence: CDR1 SGHDN, CDR2 FVKESK. V was trimmed by 2 bases and J by 1 base, leaving 5 bases between them. CDR3 length equals 13 residues. CDR3 region: CASSQNSQETQYF. CDR3 sequence (DNA): TGTGCCAGCAGCCAAAACAGCCAAGAGACCCAGTACTTC. Variable domain in full (rest from reference TRBV14 and TRBJ2-5): EAGVTQFPSHSVIEKGQTVTLRCDPISGHDNLYWYRRVMGKEIKFLLHFVKESKQDESGMPNNRFLAERTGGTYSTLKVQPAELEDSGVYFCASSQNSQETQYFGPGTRLLVL.

The chain recombines TRBV11-2 with TRBJ2-3; no reliable D call. The CDR3 sequence is 14 residues long. Germline CDR1 and CDR2: SGHAT and FQNNGV. With 1 base removed from V and 7 bases from J, the gap between germline ends came to 12 bases. The DNA for the CDR3 is TGTGCCAGCAGCTTAGTAGGCGGAGTTAATACGCAGTATTTT. It codes for CASSLVGGVNTQYF.

The chain links TRBV11-2 to TRBJ2-7, with D perhaps matching TRBD2 (6 bases). The DNA end is a closer match to TRBJ2-5, so the J assignment may be wrong. Germline lookup yields CDR1 SGHAT and CDR2 FQNNGV. This CDR3 region has 13 residues. The CDR3 nucleotides read TGTGCCAGCAGCTTAGGGCCAGCGGGGACCCAGTACTTC. Encoded protein: CASSLGPAGTQYF.